The 13 T cell receptor beta chains listed next were all sequenced from one sample in a study of T cells after yellow fever vaccination. MiXCR, run by TCRdb on the 5' RACE reads, gives a single entry per CDR3 protein. Altogether 150,000 to 200,000 distinct CDR3 sequences are present, about 7% being singletons, with the ten largest covering approximately 2.5%. Material: CD4+ T cells sorted from PBMCs, obtained about 5 days after the first yellow fever vaccination. The receptors stem from a man between 18 and 35 years old who received the YFV17D yellow fever vaccine.

The chain is built from TRBV4-3 and TRBJ2-1; the D gene could be TRBD1 or TRBD2 (7 bases each). V shed 0 bases and J shed 0 bases, with 15 bases lying between them. Germline V gene lookup returns CDR1 LGHNA and CDR2 YSLEER. The CDR3 is made up of 18 amino acids. In DNA, the CDR3 is TGCGCCAGCAGCCAAGATTATTCAGGGGGGGACTCCTACAATGAGCAGTTCTTC. Protein sequence: CASSQDYSGGDSYNEQFF.

This clonotype appeared a few times. The V gene is TRBV20-1, the J gene TRBJ1-2; perhaps TRBD1 as D (6 bases). V was trimmed by 3 bases and J by 4 bases, leaving 9 bases between them. The CDR3 has 12 amino acids. Germline CDR1 is DFQATT and CDR2 is SNEGSKA (reference sequence). The CDR3 spells CSASWDTYGYTF. The CDR3 bases are TGCAGTGCTAGTTGGGACACCTATGGCTACACCTTC.

As concerns this clonotype: The germline gene is not matched at one end of the junction; a read error may be the cause. The chain carries TRBV7-2 and TRBJ2-3, with a possible D match to TRBD2 (5 bases). Per germline, CDR1 SGHTA and CDR2 FQGNSA. The length of the CDR3 is 17 residues. The CDR3 DNA follows: TGTGCCAGCAGCTTATTTGCTTCAGCGGCCTCCACGGATACGCACTATTTT. Translated: CASSLFASAASTDTHYF.

In its sample, this clonotype was seen many times. The V call is TRBV12-3 or TRBV12-4, the J call TRBJ2-3; the D is unclear. The CDR3 contains 14 residues. The germline V and J ends were trimmed by 3 bases and 0 bases, with 7 bases remaining between them. CDR3 bases: TGTGCCAGCAGTTTTGACCGTAGCACAGATACGCAGTATTTT. Translation gives CASSFDRSTDTQYF.

This clonotype was recorded many times. The CDR3 DNA reads as TGTGCCACAGGACTAGCGGGGGAGAACACCGGGGAGCTGTTTTTT. Translation gives CATGLAGENTGELFF. This chain links TRBV28 with TRBJ2-2, with 13 bases that match TRBD2. V lost 10 bases to trimming and J lost 1 base; unmatched junction nucleotides: 3. CDR1 MDHEN and CDR2 SYDVKM come from the germline V gene. The CDR3 consists of 15 residues.

Many counts were recorded for this clonotype. The V gene is TRBV7-8, the J gene TRBJ2-7; 13 nucleotides line up with TRBD2. Germline loops: CDR1 SGHVS, CDR2 FQNEAQ. J gave up 5 bases and V 5 bases, and 9 bases lay outside the gene matches. The CDR3 sequence is 16 residues long. CDR3 DNA sequence: TGTGCCAGCAGCGCAAGCGGACTAGCGGGGGCAGACGAGCAGTACTTC. Translating gives CASSASGLAGADEQYF.

This clonotype has a handful of counts. This chain links TRBV6-2 or TRBV6-3 with TRBJ2-1; TRBD2 matches at 8 bases. CDR3 length equals 16 residues. V gave up 2 bases and J gave up 7 bases; unmatched junction bases: 10. Looked up from germline, CDR1 is MNHEY and CDR2 is SVGEGT. CDR3 loop: CASSYRGRGGPNEQFF. The CDR3 DNA sequence: TGTGCCAGCAGTTACCGGGGACGGGGGGGCCCAAATGAGCAGTTCTTC.

This clonotype occurred a few times. The CDR3 bases are TGTGCCAGCAGTTACGCCCTCTCCGAAATGGCTTTGGGAGCTTTCTTT. Residues: CASSYALSEMALGAFF. The gene calls are TRBV6-2 or TRBV6-3 and TRBJ1-1; D gene ambiguous. V gave up 2 bases and J gave up 10 bases, with 23 bases separating them. Germline CDR1 reads MNHEY; CDR2 reads SVGEGT. CDR3 length: 16 residues.

A note on this clonotype: A much larger clonotype is one base distant, so this may be a read error. J is TRBJ2-7 and V is TRBV5-1; D ambiguous. Trimming took off 2 bases at V and 0 bases at J, with 12 bases between the two ends. The CDR3 runs 15 residues. Germline CDR1 and CDR2: SGHRS and YFSETQ. This chain's CDR3 is CASSFETLVSYEQYF. In DNA, the CDR3 is TGCGCCAGCAGCTTCGAGACCTTAGTCTCCTACGAGCAGTACTTC. The whole variable domain, remainder taken from reference TRBV5-1 and TRBJ2-7, is KAGVTQTPRYLIKTRGQQVTLSCSPISGHRSVSWYQQTPGQGLQFLFEYFSETQRNKGNFPGRFSGRQFSNSRSEMNVSTLELGDSALYLCASSFETLVSYEQYFGPGTRLTVT.

The chain recombines TRBV15 with TRBJ1-5; D is unclear. Between the trimmed V and J ends, which lost 5 bases and 0 bases, there was a span of 11 bases. CDR1 LNHNV and CDR2 YYDKDF come from the germline V gene (reference sequence). The length of the CDR3 is 15 residues. In DNA form, the CDR3 reads TGTGCCACCAGCGGGTCAGCATATAGCAATCAGCCCCAGCATTTT. This translates into CATSGSAYSNQPQHF.

This clonotype has at least ten counts. The CDR3 region is CASSSQGAAQETQYF. In DNA, the CDR3 is TGTGCCAGCAGTTCTCAGGGGGCTGCCCAAGAGACCCAGTACTTC. The chain combines TRBV6-5 with TRBJ2-5, with TRBD1 identical over 8 bases. CDR3 length: 15 residues. Germline-derived CDR1 and CDR2 are MNHEY and SVGAGI. The J segment lost 1 base and the V segment lost 4 bases, leaving 5 bases of the junction unmatched.

V is TRBV28 and J is TRBJ2-3, with TRBD2 matching over 8 bases. The V gene end was trimmed by 7 bases and the J gene end by 0 bases; junction bases not matched to a gene: 12. The CDR3 length is 17 residues. Germline V gene lookup returns CDR1 MDHEN and CDR2 SYDVKM. The CDR3 region is CASIPSDGGVSTDTQYF. The CDR3, as DNA: TGTGCCAGCATTCCCTCCGACGGGGGGGTTAGCACAGATACGCAGTATTTT.

Many counts were recorded for this clonotype. CDR3 in amino acids: CASSWNPGQGAYEQYF. DNA of the CDR3: TGCGCCAGCAGCTGGAACCCGGGACAGGGGGCCTACGAGCAGTACTTC. V and J are TRBV5-1 and TRBJ2-7, with 11 bases matching TRBD1. CDR3 length: 16 amino acids. With V trimmed by 3 bases and J by 2 bases, 7 bases remained unmatched. Per germline, CDR1 SGHRS and CDR2 YFSETQ.